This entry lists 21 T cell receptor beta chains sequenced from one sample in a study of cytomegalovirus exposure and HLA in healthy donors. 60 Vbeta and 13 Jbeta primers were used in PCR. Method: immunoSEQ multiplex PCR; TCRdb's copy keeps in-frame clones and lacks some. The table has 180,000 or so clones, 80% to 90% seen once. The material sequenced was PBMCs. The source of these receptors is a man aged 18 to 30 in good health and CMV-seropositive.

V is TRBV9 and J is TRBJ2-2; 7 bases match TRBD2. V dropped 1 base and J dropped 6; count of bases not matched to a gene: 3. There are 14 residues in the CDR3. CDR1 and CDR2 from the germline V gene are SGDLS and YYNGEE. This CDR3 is CASSVWGGSGELFF. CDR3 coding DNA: TGTGCCAGCAGCGTATGGGGGGGGTCCGGGGAGCTGTTTTTT.

CDR3 sequence: CASSDEGSENTEAFF. CDR3 DNA: TGTGCCAGCAGTGACGAGGGTAGCGAAAACACTGAAGCTTTCTTT. The V and J genes are TRBV25-1 and TRBJ1-1; D gene ambiguous. Germline V CDR1 and CDR2: MGHDK, SYGVNS. This CDR3 is 15 amino acids long. Trimming took off 3 bases at V and 2 bases at J, with 13 bases between the two ends. Full variable domain (missing parts from reference TRBV25-1 and TRBJ1-1): EADIYQTPRYLVIGTGKKITLECSQTMGHDKMYWYQQDPGMELHLIHYSYGVNSTEKGDLSSESTVSRIRTEHFPLTLESARPSHTSQYLCASSDEGSENTEAFFGQGTRLTVV.

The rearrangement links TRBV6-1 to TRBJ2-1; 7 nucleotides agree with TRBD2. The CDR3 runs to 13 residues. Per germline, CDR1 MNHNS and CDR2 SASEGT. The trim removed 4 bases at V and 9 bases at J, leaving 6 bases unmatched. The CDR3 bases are TGTGCCAGCAGTGGGGGGGGTGTTAGTGAGCAGTTCTTC. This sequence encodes CASSGGGVSEQFF.

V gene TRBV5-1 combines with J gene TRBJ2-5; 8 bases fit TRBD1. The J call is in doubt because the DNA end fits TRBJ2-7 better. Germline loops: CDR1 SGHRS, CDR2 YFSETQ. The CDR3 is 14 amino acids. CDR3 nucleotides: TGCGCCAGCAGCCCCAGGGGGCATGGGGACGAGCAGTACTTC. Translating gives CASSPRGHGDEQYF.

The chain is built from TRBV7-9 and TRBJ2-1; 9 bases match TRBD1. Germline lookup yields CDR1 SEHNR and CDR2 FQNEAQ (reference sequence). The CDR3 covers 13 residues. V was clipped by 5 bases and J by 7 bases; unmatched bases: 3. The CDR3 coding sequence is TGTGCCAGCAGCAAGACAGGGGGTAATGAGCAGTTCTTC. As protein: CASSKTGGNEQFF.

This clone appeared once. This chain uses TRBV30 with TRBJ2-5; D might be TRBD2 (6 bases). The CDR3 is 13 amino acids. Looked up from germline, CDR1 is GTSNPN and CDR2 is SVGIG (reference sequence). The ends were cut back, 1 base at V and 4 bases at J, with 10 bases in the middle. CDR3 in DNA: TGTGCCTGGAGTGGAGACGGGGGAGAGACCCAGTACTTC. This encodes CAWSGDGGETQYF.

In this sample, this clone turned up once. The CDR3 sequence is CASGLVLSGFRADTQYF. CDR3 in DNA: TGTGCTAGTGGTTTGGTACTTTCGGGGTTTAGGGCAGATACGCAGTATTTT. This chain connects TRBV12-5 to TRBJ2-3; D perhaps matches TRBD2 (5 bases). With 0 bases removed from V and 4 bases from J, the gap between germline ends came to 17 bases. The CDR3 spans 17 residues. Per the germline V gene, CDR1 is LGHNT and CDR2 is FRNRAP.

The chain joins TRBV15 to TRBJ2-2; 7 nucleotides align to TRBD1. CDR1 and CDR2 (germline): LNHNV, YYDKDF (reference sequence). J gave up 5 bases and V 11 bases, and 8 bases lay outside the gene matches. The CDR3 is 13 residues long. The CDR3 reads CAFEGQLTGELFF. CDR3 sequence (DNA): TGTGCCTTTGAGGGACAGCTGACCGGGGAGCTGTTTTTT.

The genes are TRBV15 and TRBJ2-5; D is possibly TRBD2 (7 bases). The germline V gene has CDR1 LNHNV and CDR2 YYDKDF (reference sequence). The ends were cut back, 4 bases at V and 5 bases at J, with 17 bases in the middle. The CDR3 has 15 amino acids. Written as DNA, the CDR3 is TGTGCCACCAGCATAGAGGGGGGGAGTTTGGAGACCCAGTACTTC. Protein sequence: CATSIEGGSLETQYF. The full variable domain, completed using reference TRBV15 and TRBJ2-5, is DAMVIQNPRYQVTQFGKPVTLSCSQTLNHNVMYWYQQKSSQAPKLLFHYYDKDFNNEADTPDNFQSRRPNTSFCFLDIRSPGLGDTAMYLCATSIEGGSLETQYFGPGTRLLVL.

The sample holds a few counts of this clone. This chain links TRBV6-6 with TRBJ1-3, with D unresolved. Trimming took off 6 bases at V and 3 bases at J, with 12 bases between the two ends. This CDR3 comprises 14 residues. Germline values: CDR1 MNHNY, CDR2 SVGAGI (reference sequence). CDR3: CASRYKTGGNTIYF. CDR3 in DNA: TGTGCCAGCAGGTATAAGACGGGTGGAAACACCATATATTTT.

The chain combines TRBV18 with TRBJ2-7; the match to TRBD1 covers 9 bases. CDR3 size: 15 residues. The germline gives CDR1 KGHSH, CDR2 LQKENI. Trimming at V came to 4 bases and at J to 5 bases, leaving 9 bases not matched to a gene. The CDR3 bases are TGTGCCAGCTCACTAGGGACAGGGAGACTTGACGAGCAGTACTTC. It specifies CASSLGTGRLDEQYF. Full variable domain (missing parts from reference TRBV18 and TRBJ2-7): NAGVMQNPRHLVRRRGQEARLRCSPMKGHSHVYWYRQLPEEGLKFMVYLQKENIIDESGMPKERFSAEFPKEGPSILRIQQVVRGDSAAYFCASSLGTGRLDEQYFGPGTRLTVT.

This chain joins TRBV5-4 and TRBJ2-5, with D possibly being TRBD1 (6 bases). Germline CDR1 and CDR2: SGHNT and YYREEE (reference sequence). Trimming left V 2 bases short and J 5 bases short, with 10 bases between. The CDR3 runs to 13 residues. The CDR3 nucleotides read TGTGCCAGCAGCTTAACAGGGCGGGAGACCCAGTACTTC. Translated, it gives CASSLTGRETQYF.

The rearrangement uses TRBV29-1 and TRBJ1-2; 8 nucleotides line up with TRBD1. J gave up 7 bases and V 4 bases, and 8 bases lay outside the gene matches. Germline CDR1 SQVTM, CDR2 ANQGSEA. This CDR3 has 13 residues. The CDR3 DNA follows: TGCAGCGTTGGACAGGGGAGGGACACTGGCTACACCTTC. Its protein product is CSVGQGRDTGYTF.

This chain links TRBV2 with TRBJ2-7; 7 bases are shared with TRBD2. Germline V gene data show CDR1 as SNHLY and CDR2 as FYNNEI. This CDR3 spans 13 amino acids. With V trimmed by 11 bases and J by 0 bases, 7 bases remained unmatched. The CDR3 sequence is CAGEGPPSYEQYF. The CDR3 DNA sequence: TGTGCCGGGGAGGGACCTCCCTCCTACGAGCAGTACTTC. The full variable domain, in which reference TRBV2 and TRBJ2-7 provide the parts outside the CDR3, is EPEVTQTPSHQVTQMGQEVILRCVPISNHLYFYWYRQILGQKVEFLVSFYNNEISEKSEIFDDQFSVERPDGSNFTLKIRSTKLEDSAMYFCAGEGPPSYEQYFGPGTRLTVT.

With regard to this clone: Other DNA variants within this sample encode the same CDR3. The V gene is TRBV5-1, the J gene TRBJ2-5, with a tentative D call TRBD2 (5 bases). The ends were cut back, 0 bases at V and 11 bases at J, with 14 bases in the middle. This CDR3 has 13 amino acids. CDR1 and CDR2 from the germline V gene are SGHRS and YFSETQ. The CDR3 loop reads CASSLAPGGEQYF. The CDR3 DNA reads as TGCGCCAGCAGCTTGGCACCGGGTGGGGAGCAGTACTTC.

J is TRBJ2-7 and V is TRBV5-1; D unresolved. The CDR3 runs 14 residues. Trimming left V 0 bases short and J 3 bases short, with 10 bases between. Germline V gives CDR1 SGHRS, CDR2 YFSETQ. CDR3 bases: TGCGCCAGCAGCTTGGTGGGTTCGGGCTACGAGCAGTACTTC. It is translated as CASSLVGSGYEQYF.

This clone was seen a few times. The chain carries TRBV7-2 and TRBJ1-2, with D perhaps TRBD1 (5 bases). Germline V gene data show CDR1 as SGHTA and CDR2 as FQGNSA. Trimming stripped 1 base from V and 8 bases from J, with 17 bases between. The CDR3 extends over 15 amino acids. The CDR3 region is CASSLDVAGSRGYTF. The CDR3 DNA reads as TGTGCCAGCAGCTTAGACGTAGCAGGGTCTCGGGGCTACACCTTC.

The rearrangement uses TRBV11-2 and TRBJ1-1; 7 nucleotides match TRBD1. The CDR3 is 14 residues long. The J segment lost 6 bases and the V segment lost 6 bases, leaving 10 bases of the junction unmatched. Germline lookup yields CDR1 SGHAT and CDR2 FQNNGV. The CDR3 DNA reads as TGTGCCAGCAGATCAACCCGGACAGGACCTGAAGCTTTCTTT. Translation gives CASRSTRTGPEAFF.

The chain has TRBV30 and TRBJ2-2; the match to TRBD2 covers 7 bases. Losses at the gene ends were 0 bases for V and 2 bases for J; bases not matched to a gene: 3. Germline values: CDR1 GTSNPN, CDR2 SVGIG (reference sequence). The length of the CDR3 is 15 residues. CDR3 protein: CAWSVAGRNTGELFF. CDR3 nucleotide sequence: TGTGCCTGGAGTGTAGCGGGGCGAAACACCGGGGAGCTGTTTTTT.

CDR3 protein: CASSRLGQGAEQYF. The DNA of the CDR3 is TGTGCCAGCAGTCGACTCGGACAGGGGGCCGAGCAGTACTTC. The chain is built from TRBV6-5 and TRBJ2-7; TRBD1 matches at 11 bases. Germline V gene sequence: CDR1 MNHEY, CDR2 SVGAGI. The CDR3 has 14 residues. Trimming removed 5 bases from V and 6 bases from J; junction bases left unmatched: 6.

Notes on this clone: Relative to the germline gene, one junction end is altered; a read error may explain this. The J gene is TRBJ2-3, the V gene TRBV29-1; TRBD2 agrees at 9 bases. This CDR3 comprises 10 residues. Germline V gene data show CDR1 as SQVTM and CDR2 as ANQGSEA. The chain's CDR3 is CSAGGDTQYF. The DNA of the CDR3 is TGTTCAGCGGGGGGAGATACGCAGTATTTT.